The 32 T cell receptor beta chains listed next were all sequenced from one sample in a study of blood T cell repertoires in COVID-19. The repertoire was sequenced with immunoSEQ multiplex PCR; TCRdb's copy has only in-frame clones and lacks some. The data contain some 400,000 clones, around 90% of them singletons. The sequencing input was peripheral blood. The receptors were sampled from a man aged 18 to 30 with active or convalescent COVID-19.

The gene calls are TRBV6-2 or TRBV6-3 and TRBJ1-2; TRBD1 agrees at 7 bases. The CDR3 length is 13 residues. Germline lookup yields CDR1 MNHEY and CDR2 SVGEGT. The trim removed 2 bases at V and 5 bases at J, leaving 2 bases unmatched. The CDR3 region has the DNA TGTGCCAGCAGTTACAGGGGGCAATATGGCTACACCTTC. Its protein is CASSYRGQYGYTF.

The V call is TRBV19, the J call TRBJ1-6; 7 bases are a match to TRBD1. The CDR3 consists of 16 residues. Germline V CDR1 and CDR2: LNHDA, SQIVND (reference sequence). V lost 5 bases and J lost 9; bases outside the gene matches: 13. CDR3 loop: CASSPDRALLRSPLHF. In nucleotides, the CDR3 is TGTGCCAGTAGTCCCGACAGGGCCTTGCTTCGTTCACCCCTCCACTTT.

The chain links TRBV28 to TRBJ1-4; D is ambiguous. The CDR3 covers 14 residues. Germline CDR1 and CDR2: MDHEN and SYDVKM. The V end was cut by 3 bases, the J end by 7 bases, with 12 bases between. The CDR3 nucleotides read TGTGCCAGCAGTTTGAACCACTACGGTGAAAAACTGTTTTTT. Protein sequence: CASSLNHYGEKLFF. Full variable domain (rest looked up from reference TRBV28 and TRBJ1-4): DVKVTQSSRYLVKRTGEKVFLECVQDMDHENMFWYRQDPGLGLRLIYFSYDVKMKEKGDIPEGYSVSREKKERFSLILESASTNQTSMYLCASSLNHYGEKLFFGSGTQLSVL.

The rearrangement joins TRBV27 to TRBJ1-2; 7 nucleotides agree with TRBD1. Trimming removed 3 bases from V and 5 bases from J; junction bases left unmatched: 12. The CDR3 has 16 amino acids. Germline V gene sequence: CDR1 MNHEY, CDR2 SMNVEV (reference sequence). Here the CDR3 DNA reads TGTGCCAGCAGTTTCAGGGGGGCAACCGGCGTGTATGGCTACACCTTC. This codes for CASSFRGATGVYGYTF.

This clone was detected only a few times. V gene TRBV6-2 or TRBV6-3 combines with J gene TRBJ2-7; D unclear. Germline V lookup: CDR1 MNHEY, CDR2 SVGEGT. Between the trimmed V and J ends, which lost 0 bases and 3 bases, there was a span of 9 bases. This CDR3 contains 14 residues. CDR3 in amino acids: CASSYSPVNYEQYF. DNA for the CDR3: TGTGCCAGCAGTTACTCTCCAGTCAACTACGAGCAGTACTTC.

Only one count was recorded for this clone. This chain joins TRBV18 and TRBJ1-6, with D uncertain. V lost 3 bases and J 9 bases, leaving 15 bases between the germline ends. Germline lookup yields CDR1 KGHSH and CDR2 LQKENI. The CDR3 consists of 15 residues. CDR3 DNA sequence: TGTGCCAGCTCACCCGGCAAACAGTCGAGTTCACCCCTCCACTTT. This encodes CASSPGKQSSSPLHF.

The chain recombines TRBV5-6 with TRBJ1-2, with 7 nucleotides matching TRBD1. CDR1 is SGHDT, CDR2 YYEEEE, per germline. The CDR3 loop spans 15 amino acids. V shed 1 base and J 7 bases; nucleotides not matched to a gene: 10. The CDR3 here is CASSLSESGGVGYTF. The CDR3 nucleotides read TGTGCCAGCAGCTTGAGCGAATCAGGGGGAGTTGGCTACACCTTC.

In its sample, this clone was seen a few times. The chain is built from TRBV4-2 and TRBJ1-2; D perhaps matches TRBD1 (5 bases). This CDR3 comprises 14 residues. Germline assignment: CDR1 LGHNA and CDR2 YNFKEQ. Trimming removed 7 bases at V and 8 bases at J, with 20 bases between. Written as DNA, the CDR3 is TGTGCCAGCAACCCACGGGGGGAGCCCCGGGGCTACACCTTC. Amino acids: CASNPRGEPRGYTF.

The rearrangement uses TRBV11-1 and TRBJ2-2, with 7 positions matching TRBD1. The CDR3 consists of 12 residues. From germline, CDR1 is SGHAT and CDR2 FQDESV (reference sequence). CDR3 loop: CAGTANTGELFF. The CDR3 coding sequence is TGTGCGGGGACAGCGAACACCGGGGAGCTGTTTTTT.

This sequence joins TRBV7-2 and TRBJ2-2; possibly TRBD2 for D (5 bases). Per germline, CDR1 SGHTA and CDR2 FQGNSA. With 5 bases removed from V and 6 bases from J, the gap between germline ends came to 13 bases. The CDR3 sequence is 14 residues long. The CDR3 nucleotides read TGTGCCAGCAGCGGACTCATATACTCCGGGGAGCTGTTTTTT. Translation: CASSGLIYSGELFF.

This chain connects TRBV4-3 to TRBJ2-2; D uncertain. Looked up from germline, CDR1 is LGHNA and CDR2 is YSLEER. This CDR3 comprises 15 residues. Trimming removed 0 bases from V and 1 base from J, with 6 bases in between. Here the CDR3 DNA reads TGCGCCAGCAGCCAAGATGTCGGGAACACCGGGGAGCTGTTTTTT. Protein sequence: CASSQDVGNTGELFF.

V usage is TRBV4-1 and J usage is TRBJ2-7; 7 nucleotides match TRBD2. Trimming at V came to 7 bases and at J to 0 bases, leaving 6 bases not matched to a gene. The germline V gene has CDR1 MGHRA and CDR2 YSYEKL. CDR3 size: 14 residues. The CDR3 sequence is CASKLAVVSYEQYF. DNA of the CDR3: TGCGCCAGCAAGCTAGCGGTCGTCTCCTACGAGCAGTACTTC.

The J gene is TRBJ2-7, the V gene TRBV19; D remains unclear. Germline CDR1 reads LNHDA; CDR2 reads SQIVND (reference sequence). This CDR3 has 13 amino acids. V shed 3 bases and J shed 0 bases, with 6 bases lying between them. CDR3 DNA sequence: TGTGCCAGTAGTATGAGTAGCTCCTACGAGCAGTACTTC. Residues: CASSMSSSYEQYF.

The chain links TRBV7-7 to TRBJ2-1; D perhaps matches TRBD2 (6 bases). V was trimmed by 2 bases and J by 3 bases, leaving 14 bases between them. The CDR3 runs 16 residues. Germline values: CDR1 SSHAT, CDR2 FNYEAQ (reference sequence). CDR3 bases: TGTGCCAGCAGCTTATATGGGCGGGGCATCTACAATGAGCAGTTCTTC. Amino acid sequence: CASSLYGRGIYNEQFF.

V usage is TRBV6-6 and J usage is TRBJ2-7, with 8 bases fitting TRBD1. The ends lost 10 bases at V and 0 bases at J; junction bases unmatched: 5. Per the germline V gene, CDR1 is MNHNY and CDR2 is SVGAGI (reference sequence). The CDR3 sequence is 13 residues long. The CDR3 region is CATGDRSSYEQYF. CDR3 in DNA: TGTGCCACAGGGGACAGGAGCTCCTACGAGCAGTACTTC.

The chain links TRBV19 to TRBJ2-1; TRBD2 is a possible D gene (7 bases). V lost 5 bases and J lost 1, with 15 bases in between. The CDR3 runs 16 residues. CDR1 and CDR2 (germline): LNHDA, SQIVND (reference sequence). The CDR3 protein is CASSAPGGPSYNEQFF. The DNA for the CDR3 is TGTGCCAGTAGTGCCCCGGGGGGCCCTTCCTACAATGAGCAGTTCTTC.

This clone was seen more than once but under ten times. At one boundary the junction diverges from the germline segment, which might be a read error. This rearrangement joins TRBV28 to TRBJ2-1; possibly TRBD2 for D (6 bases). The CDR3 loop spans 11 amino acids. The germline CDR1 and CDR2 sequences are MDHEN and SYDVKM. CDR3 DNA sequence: TGTGCCAGCAGCCTAGGGGAGGCTCTGCTCTTC. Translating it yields CASSLGEALLF.

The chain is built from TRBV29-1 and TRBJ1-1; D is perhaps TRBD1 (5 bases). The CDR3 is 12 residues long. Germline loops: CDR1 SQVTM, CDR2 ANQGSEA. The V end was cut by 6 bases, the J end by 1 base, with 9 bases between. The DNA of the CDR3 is TGCAGCGTCCTCGGGGGGAACACTGAAGCTTTCTTT. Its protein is CSVLGGNTEAFF.

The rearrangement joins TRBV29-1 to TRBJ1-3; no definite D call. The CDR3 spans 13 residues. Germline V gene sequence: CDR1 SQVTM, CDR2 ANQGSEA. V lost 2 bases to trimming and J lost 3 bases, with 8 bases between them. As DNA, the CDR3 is TGCAGCGTTGAACGCGGGGTTGGAAACACCATATATTTT. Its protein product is CSVERGVGNTIYF.

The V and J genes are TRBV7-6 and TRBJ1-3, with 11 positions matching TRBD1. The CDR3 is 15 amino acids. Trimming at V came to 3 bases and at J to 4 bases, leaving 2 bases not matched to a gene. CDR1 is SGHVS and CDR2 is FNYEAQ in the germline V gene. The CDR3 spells CASSLGQGVGNTIYF. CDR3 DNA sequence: TGTGCCAGCAGCTTGGGACAGGGGGTCGGAAACACCATATATTTT.

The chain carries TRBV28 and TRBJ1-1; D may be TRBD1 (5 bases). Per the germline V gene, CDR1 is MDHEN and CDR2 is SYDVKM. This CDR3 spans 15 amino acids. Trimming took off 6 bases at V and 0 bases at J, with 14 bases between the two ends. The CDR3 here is CASSLVTAMNTEAFF. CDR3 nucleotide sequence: TGTGCCAGCAGCTTAGTGACAGCCATGAACACTGAAGCTTTCTTT.

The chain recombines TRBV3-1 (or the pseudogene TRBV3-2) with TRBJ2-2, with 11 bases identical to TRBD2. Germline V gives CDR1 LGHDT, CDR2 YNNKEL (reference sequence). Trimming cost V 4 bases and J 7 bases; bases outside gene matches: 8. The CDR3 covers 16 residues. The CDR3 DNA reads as TGTGCCAGCAGCCCGTTAGCGGGAGGGCCCCTCGGGGAGCTGTTTTTT. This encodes CASSPLAGGPLGELFF.

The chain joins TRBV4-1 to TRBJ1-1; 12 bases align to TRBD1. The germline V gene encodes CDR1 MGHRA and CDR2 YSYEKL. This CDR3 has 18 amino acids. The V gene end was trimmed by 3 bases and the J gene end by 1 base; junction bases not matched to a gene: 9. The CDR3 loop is CASSQPGTGGARNTEAFF. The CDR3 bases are TGCGCCAGCAGCCAGCCCGGGACAGGGGGCGCAAGGAACACTGAAGCTTTCTTT.

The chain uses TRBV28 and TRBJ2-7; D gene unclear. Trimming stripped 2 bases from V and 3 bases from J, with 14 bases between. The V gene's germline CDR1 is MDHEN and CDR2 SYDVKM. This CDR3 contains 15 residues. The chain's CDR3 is CASSLVAHSFYEQYF. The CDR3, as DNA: TGTGCCAGCAGTTTAGTGGCCCACAGTTTCTACGAGCAGTACTTC.

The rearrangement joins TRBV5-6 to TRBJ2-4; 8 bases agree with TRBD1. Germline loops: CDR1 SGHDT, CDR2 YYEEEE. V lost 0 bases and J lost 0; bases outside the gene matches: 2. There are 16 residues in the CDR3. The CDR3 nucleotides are TGTGCCAGCAGCTTGGGACAGGGGCTAGCCAAAAACATTCAGTACTTC. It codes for CASSLGQGLAKNIQYF.

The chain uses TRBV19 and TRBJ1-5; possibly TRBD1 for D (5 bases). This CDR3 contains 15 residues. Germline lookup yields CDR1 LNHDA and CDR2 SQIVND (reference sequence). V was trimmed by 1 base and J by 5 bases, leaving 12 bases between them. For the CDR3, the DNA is TGTGCCAGTAGTATAGCTAGGGGCGTAGATCAGCCCCAGCATTTT. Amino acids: CASSIARGVDQPQHF.

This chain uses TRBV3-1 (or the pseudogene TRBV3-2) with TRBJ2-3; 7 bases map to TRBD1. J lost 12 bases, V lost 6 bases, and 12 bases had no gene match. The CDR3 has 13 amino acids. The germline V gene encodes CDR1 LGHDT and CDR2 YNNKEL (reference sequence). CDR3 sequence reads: CASSSPPGTDQYF. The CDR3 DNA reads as TGTGCCAGCAGTTCCCCCCCCGGGACAGATCAGTATTTT.

CDR3 residues: CASSDRGGEAFF. The CDR3 nucleotides read TGTGCCAGTAGTGACCGGGGAGGTGAAGCTTTCTTT. V usage is TRBV19 and J usage is TRBJ1-1; D is unclear. Trimming removed 5 bases from V and 7 bases from J, with 11 bases in between. There are 12 residues in the CDR3. Germline CDR1 is LNHDA and CDR2 is SQIVND (reference sequence).

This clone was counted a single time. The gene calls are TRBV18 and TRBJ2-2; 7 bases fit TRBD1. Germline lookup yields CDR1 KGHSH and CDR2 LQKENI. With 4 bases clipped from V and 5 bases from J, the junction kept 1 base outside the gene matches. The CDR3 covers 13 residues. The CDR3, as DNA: TGTGCCAGCTCACAGACAGGGACCGGGGAGCTGTTTTTT. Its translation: CASSQTGTGELFF. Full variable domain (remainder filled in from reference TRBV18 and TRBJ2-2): NAGVMQNPRHLVRRRGQEARLRCSPMKGHSHVYWYRQLPEEGLKFMVYLQKENIIDESGMPKERFSAEFPKEGPSILRIQQVVRGDSAAYFCASSQTGTGELFFGEGSRLTVL.

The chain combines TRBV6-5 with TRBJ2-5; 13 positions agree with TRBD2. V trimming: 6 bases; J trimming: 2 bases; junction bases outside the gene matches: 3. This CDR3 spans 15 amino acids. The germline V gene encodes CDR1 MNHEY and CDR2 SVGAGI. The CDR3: CASRTGLAGQETQYF. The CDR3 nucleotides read TGTGCCAGCAGAACGGGACTAGCGGGACAAGAGACCCAGTACTTC.

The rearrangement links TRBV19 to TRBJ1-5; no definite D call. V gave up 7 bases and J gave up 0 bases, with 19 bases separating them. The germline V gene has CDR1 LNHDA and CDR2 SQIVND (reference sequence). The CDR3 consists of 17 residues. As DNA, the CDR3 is TGTGCCAGTACCGACACACCCAGCCCCTATAGCAATCAGCCCCAGCATTTT. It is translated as CASTDTPSPYSNQPQHF.

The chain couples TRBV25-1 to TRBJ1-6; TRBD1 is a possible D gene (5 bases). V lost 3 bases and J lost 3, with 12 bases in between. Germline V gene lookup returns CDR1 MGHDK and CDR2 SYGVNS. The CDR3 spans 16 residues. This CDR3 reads CASSDTRVLYNSPLHF. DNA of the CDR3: TGTGCCAGCAGTGATACCAGGGTCCTCTATAATTCACCCCTCCACTTT.